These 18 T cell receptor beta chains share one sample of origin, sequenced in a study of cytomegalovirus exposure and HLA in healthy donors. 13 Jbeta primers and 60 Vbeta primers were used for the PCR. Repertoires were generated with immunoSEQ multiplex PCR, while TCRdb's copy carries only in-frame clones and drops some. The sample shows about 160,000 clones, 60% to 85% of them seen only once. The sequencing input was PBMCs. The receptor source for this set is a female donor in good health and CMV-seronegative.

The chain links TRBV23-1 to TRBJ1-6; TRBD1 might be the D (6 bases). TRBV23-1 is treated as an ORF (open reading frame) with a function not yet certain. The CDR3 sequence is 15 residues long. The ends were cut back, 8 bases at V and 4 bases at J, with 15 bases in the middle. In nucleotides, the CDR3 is TGCGCCAGCCCGTCGGGGGGCCGGTATAATTCACCCCTCCACTTT. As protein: CASPSGGRYNSPLHF.

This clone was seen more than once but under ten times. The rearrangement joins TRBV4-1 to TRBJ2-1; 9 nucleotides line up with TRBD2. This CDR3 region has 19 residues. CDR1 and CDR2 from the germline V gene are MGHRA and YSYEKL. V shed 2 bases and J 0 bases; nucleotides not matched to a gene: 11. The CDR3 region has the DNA TGCGCCAGCAGCCAATTATACCGGAGCGGGGGGAGCTCCTACAATGAGCAGTTCTTC. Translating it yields CASSQLYRSGGSSYNEQFF.

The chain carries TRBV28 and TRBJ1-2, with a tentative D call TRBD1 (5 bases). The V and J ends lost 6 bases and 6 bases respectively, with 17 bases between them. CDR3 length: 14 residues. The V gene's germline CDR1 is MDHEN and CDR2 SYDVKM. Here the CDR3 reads CASRHGQIRDGYTF. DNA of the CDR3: TGTGCCAGCAGACACGGACAAATTCGGGATGGCTACACCTTC.

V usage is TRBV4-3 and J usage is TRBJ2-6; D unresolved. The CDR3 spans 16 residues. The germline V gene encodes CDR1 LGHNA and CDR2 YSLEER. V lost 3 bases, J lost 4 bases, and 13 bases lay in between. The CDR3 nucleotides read TGCGCCAGCAGCCACACCCTAACCCCCGGGGCCAACGTCCTGACTTTC. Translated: CASSHTLTPGANVLTF.

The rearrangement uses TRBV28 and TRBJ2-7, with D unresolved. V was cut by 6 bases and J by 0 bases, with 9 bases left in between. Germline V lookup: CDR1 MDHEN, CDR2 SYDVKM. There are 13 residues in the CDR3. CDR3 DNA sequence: TGTGCCAGCAGGGGCCCGAGCTCCTACGAGCAGTACTTC. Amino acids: CASRGPSSYEQYF.

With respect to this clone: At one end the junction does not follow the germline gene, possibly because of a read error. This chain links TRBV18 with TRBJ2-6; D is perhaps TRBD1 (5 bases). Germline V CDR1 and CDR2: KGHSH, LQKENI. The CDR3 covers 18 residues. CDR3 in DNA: TGTGCCAGCTCACCACCAGGGGTCAGCACCTCTGGGGCCAACGGCCTGACTTTC. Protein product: CASSPPGVSTSGANGLTF.

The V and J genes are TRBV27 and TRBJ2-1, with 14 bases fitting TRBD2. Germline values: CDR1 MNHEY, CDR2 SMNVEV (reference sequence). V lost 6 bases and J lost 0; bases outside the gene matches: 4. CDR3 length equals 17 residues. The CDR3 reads CASRGLAGESSYNEQFF. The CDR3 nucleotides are TGTGCCAGCAGGGGACTAGCGGGAGAAAGCTCCTACAATGAGCAGTTCTTC.

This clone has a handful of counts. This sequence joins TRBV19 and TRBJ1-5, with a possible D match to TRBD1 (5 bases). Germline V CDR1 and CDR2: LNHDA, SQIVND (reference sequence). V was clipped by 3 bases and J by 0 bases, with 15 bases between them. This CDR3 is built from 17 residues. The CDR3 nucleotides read TGTGCCAGTAGTATTCCGATGGGGGGGAATAGCAATCAGCCCCAGCATTTT. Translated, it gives CASSIPMGGNSNQPQHF.

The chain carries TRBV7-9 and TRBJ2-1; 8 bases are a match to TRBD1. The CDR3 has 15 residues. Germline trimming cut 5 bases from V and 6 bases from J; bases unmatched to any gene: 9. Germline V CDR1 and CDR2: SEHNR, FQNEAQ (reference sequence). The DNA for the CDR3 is TGTGCCAGCAGCCCCCAGGGGGCGATTTTCAATGAGCAGTTCTTC. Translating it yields CASSPQGAIFNEQFF.

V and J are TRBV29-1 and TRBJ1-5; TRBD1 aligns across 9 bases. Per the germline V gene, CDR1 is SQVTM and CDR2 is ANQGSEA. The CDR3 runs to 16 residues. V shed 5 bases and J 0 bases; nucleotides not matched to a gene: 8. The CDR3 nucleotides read TGCAGCGTTTCCGGGACAGGGCCGTATAGCAATCAGCCCCAGCATTTT. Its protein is CSVSGTGPYSNQPQHF. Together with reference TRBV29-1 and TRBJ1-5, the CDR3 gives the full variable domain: SAVISQKPSRDICQRGTSLTIQCQVDSQVTMMFWYRQQPGQSLTLIATANQGSEATYESGFVIDKFPISRPNLTFSTLTVSNMSPEDSSIYLCSVSGTGPYSNQPQHFGDGTRLSIL.

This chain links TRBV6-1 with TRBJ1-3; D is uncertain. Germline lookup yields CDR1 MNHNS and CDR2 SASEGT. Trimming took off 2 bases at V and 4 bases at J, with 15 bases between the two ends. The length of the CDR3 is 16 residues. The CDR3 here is CASSETLPGLGNTIYF. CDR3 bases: TGTGCCAGCAGTGAAACTCTACCGGGGTTAGGAAACACCATATATTTT.

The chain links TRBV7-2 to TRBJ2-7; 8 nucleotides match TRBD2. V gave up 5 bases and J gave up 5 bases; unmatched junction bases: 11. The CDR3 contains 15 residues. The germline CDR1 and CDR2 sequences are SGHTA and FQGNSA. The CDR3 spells CASSGRPGLGNEQYF. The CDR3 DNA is TGTGCCAGCAGCGGAAGGCCGGGACTAGGCAACGAGCAGTACTTC.

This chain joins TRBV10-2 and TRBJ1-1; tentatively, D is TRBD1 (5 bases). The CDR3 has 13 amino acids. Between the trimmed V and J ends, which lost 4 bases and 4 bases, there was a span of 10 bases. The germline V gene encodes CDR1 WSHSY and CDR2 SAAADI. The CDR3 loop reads CASSAHRFTEAFF. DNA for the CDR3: TGCGCCAGCAGTGCTCACAGGTTCACTGAAGCTTTCTTT.

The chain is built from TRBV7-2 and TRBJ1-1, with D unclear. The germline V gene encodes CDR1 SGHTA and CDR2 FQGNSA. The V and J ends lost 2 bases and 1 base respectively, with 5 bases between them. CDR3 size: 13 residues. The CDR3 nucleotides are TGTGCCAGCAGCTTAAGAGGGAACACTGAAGCTTTCTTT. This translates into CASSLRGNTEAFF.

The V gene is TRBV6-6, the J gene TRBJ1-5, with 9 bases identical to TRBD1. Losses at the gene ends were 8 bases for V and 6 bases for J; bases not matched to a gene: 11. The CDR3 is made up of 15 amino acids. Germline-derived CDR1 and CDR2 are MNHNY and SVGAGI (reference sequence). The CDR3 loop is CASASPGTGSQPQHF. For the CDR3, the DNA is TGTGCCAGCGCCTCTCCCGGGACAGGGAGTCAGCCCCAGCATTTT.

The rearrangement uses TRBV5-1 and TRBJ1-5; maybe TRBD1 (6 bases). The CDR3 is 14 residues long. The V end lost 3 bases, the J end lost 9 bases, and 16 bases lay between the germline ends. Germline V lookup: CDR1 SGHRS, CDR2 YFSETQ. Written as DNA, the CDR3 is TGCGCCAGCAGCTGGGGGCAGGGCCAAGGGCCCCAGCATTTT. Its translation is CASSWGQGQGPQHF.

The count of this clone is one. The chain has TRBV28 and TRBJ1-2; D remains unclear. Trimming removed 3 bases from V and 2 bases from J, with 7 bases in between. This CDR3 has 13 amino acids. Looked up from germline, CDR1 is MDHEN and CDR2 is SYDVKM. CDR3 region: CASSFSLNYGYTF. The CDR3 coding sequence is TGTGCCAGCAGTTTCTCTCTAAACTATGGCTACACCTTC.

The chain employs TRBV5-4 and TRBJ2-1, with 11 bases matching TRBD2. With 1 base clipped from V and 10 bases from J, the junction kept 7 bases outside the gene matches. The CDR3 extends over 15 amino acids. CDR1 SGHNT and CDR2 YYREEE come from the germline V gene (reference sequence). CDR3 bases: TGTGCCAGCAGCTTGAGTAGCGGGAGGGCCTGGGAGCAGTTCTTC. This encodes CASSLSSGRAWEQFF.